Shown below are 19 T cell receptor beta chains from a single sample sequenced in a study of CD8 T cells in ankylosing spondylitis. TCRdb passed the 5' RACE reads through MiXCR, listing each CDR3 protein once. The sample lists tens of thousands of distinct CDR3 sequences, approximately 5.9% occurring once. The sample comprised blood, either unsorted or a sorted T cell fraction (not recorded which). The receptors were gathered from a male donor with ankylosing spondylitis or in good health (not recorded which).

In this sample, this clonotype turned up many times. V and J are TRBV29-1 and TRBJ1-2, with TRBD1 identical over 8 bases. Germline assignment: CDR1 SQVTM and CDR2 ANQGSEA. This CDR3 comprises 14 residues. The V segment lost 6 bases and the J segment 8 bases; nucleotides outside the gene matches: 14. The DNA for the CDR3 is TGCAGCGTCCAACAGGGGGATTCGTCTGGGGGCTACACCTTC. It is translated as CSVQQGDSSGGYTF. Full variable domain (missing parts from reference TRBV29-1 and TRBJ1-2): SAVISQKPSRDICQRGTSLTIQCQVDSQVTMMFWYRQQPGQSLTLIATANQGSEATYESGFVIDKFPISRPNLTFSTLTVSNMSPEDSSIYLCSVQQGDSSGGYTFGSGTRLTVV.

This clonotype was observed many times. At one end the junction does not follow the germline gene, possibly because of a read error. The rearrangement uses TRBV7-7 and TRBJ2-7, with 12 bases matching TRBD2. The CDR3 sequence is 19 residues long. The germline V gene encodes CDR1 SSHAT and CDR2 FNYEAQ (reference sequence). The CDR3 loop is CASSRSVGLAGIFSYEQYF. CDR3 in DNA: TGTGCTAGCAGCCGATCTGTCGGACTAGCGGGAATCTTCTCCTACGAGCAGTACTTC.

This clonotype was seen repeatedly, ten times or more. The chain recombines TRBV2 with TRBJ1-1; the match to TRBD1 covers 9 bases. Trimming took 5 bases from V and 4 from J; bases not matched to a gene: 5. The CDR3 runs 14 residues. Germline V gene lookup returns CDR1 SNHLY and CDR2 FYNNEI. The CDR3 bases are TGTGCCAGCAGTAAAACAGGGGGCGTCACTGAAGCTTTCTTT. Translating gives CASSKTGGVTEAFF.

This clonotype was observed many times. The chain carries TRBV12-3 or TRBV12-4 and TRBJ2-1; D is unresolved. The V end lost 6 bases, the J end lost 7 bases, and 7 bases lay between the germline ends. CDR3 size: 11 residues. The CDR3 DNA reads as TGTGCCAGCAGATCACCTAATGAGCAGTTCTTC. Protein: CASRSPNEQFF.

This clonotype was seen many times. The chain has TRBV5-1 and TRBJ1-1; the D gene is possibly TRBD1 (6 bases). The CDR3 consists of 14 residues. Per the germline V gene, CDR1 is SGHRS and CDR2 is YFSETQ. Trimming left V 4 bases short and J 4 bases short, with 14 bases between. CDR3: CASSPGGGLTEAFF. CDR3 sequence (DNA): TGCGCCAGCAGCCCCGGGGGCGGGCTCACTGAAGCTTTCTTT. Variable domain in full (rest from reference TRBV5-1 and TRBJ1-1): KAGVTQTPRYLIKTRGQQVTLSCSPISGHRSVSWYQQTPGQGLQFLFEYFSETQRNKGNFPGRFSGRQFSNSRSEMNVSTLELGDSALYLCASSPGGGLTEAFFGQGTRLTVV.

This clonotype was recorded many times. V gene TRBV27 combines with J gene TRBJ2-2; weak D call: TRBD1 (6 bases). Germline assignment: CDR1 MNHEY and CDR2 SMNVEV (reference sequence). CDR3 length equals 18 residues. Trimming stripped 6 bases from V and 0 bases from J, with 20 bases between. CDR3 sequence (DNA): TGTGCCAGCAGGGGGGACATGCTCGTTAGTGCGAACACCGGGGAGCTGTTTTTT. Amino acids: CASRGDMLVSANTGELFF.

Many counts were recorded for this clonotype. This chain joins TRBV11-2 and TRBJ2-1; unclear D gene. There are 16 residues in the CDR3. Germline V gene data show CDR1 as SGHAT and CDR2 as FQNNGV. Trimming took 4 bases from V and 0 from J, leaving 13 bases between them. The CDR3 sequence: CASSSWTASSYNEQFF. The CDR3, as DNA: TGTGCCAGCAGCTCGTGGACGGCGAGCTCCTACAATGAGCAGTTCTTC.

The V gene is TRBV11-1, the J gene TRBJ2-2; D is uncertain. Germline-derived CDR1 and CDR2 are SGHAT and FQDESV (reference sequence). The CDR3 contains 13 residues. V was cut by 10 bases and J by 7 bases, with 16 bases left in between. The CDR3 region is CAMGPEVFGELFF. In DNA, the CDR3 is TGTGCCATGGGCCCTGAGGTTTTCGGGGAGCTGTTTTTT. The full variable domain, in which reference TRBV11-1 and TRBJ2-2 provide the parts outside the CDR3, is EAEVAQSPRYKITEKSQAVAFWCDPISGHATLYWYRQILGQGPELLVQFQDESVVDDSQLPKDRFSAERLKGVDSTLKIQPAELGDSAMYLCAMGPEVFGELFFGEGSRLTVL.

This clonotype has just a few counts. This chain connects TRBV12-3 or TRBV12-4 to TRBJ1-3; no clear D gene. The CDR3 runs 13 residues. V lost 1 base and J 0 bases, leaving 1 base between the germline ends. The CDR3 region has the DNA TGTGCCAGCAGTTTAGACTCTGGAAACACCATATATTTT. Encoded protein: CASSLDSGNTIYF.

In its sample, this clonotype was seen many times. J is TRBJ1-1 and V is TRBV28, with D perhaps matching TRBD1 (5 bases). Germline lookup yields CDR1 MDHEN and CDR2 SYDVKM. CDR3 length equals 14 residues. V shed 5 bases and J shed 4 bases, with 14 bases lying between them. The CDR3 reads CASSPYRQFTEAFF. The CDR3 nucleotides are TGTGCCAGCAGTCCTTATCGACAGTTCACTGAAGCTTTCTTT. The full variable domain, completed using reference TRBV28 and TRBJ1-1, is DVKVTQSSRYLVKRTGEKVFLECVQDMDHENMFWYRQDPGLGLRLIYFSYDVKMKEKGDIPEGYSVSREKKERFSLILESASTNQTSMYLCASSPYRQFTEAFFGQGTRLTVV.

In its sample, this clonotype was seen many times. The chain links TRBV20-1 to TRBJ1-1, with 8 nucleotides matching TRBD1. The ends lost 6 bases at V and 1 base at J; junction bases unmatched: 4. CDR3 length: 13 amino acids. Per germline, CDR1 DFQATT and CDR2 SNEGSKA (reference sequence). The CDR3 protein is CSAAGTGNTEAFF. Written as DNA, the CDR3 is TGCAGTGCAGCCGGGACAGGGAACACTGAAGCTTTCTTT.

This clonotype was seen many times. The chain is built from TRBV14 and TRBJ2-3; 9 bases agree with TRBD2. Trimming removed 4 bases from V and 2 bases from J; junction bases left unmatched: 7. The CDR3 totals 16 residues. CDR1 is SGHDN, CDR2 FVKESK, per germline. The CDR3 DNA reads TGTGCCAGCAGCCGTCGCGGGAGGGCCAACACAGATACGCAGTATTTT. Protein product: CASSRRGRANTDTQYF. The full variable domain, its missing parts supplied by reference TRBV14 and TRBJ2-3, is EAGVTQFPSHSVIEKGQTVTLRCDPISGHDNLYWYRRVMGKEIKFLLHFVKESKQDESGMPNNRFLAERTGGTYSTLKVQPAELEDSGVYFCASSRRGRANTDTQYFGPGTRLTVL.

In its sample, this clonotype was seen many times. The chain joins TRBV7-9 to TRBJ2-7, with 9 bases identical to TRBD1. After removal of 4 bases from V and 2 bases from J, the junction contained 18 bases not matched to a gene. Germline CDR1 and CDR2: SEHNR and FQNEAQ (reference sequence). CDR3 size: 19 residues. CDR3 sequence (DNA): TGTGCCAGCAGCTCCCACGCACCGGGACAGGGAAGGATGGCCTACGAGCAGTACTTC. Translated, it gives CASSSHAPGQGRMAYEQYF.

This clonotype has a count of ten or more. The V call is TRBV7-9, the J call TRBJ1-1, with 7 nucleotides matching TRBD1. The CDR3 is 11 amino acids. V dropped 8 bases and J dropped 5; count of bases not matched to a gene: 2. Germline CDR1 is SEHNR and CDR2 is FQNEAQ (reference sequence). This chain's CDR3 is CASDRVTEAFF. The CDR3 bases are TGTGCCAGCGACAGGGTAACTGAAGCTTTCTTT.

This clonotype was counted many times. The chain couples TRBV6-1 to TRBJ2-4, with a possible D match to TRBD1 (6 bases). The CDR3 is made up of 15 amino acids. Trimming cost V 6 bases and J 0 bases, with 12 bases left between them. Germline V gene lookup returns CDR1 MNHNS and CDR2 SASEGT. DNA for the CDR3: TGTGCCAGCAGGTCAGGGGATCTAGCCAAAAACATTCAGTACTTC. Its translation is CASRSGDLAKNIQYF.

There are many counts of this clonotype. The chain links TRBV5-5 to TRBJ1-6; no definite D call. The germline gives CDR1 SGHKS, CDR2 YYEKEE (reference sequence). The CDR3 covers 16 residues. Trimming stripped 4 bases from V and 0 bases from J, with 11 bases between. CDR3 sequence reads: CASSQNGFSYNSPLHF. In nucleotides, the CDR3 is TGTGCCAGCAGCCAGAACGGTTTCTCCTATAATTCACCCCTCCACTTT.

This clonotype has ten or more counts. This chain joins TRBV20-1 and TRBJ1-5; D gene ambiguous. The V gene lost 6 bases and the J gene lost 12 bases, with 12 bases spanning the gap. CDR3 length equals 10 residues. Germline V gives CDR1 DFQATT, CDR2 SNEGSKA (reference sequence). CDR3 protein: CSAPLKFQHF. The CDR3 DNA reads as TGCAGTGCCCCGTTGAAGTTCCAGCATTTT.

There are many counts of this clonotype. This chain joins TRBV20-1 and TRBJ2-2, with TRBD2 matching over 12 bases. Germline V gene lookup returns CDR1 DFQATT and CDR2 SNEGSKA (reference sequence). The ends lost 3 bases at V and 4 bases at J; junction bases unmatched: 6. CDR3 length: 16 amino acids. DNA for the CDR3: TGCAGTGCTAGGACTAGCGGGAGCGGCAGCACCGGGGAGCTGTTTTTT. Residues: CSARTSGSGSTGELFF.

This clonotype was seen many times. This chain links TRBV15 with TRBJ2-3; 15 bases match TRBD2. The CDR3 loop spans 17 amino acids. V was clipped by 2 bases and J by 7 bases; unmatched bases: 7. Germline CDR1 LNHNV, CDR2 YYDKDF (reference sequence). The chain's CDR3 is CATSRWTSGGAMYTQYF. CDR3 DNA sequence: TGTGCCACCAGCAGATGGACTAGCGGGGGGGCTATGTATACGCAGTATTTT.